The 30 T cell receptor beta chains presented below share a single source sample, sequenced in a study of blood T cell repertoires in COVID-19. The repertoire was sequenced with immunoSEQ multiplex PCR; TCRdb's copy has only in-frame clones and lacks some. The repertoire holds roughly 250,000 clones, with roughly four fifths as singletons. The sequencing sample was made of peripheral blood. These receptor sequences come from a man aged 50-59 years with acute or convalescent COVID-19.

In this sample, this clone turned up a few times. This sequence joins TRBV5-1 and TRBJ2-7, with TRBD1 identical over 9 bases. This CDR3 is 13 amino acids long. V shed 4 bases and J 7 bases; nucleotides not matched to a gene: 6. Germline CDR1 is SGHRS and CDR2 is YFSETQ. The CDR3 is CASSPGQGREQYF. The CDR3 nucleotides are TGCGCCAGCAGCCCGGGACAGGGAAGGGAGCAGTACTTC. The full variable domain, rest sourced from reference TRBV5-1 and TRBJ2-7, is KAGVTQTPRYLIKTRGQQVTLSCSPISGHRSVSWYQQTPGQGLQFLFEYFSETQRNKGNFPGRFSGRQFSNSRSEMNVSTLELGDSALYLCASSPGQGREQYFGPGTRLTVT.

In this sample, this clone turned up many times. This chain connects TRBV5-5 to TRBJ2-7; 8 nucleotides align to TRBD2. Looked up from germline, CDR1 is SGHKS and CDR2 is YYEKEE (reference sequence). The CDR3 runs 16 residues. Unmatched junction bases numbered 8, after V lost 3 bases and J lost 0 bases. The CDR3 sequence is CASSSRTSTRSYEQYF. CDR3 coding DNA: TGTGCCAGCAGCTCGCGGACTAGCACACGCTCCTACGAGCAGTACTTC.

The chain is built from TRBV24-1 and TRBJ1-1; maybe TRBD1 (6 bases). The V gene lost 12 bases and the J gene lost 2 bases, with 18 bases spanning the gap. CDR3 length equals 14 residues. The germline V gene encodes CDR1 KGHDR and CDR2 SFDVKD. The CDR3 coding sequence is TGTGCCCCCGTCGGGGGGCGCGGAAACACTGAAGCTTTCTTT. This gives the protein CAPVGGRGNTEAFF.

This chain joins TRBV27 and TRBJ2-2; a possible D gene is TRBD1 (6 bases). The ends were cut back, 6 bases at V and 1 base at J, with 15 bases in the middle. The CDR3 runs 16 residues. Germline CDR1 MNHEY, CDR2 SMNVEV (reference sequence). The CDR3 loop is CASRLPGTLNTGELFF. The CDR3 nucleotides read TGTGCCAGCAGATTACCCGGGACATTGAACACCGGGGAGCTGTTTTTT.

The chain employs TRBV7-9 and TRBJ2-1, with 7 bases that match TRBD2. Germline lookup yields CDR1 SEHNR and CDR2 FQNEAQ (reference sequence). This CDR3 contains 18 residues. The V gene end was trimmed by 0 bases and the J gene end by 2 bases; junction bases not matched to a gene: 10. The CDR3 here is CASSLARGAGITYNEQFF. The CDR3 DNA reads TGTGCCAGCAGCTTAGCCCGGGGAGCGGGAATCACCTACAATGAGCAGTTCTTC.

The rearrangement uses TRBV5-1 and TRBJ1-5; 9 bases align to TRBD1. The V and J ends lost 4 bases and 4 bases, in that order; junction bases with no gene match: 3. The CDR3 has 14 residues. CDR1 is SGHRS and CDR2 is YFSETQ in the germline V gene. CDR3 nucleotide sequence: TGCGCCAGCAGCGCAGGGACAGGGAATCAGCCCCAGCATTTT. Protein product: CASSAGTGNQPQHF.

This clone was recorded once. This chain links TRBV27 with TRBJ2-1; D ambiguous. CDR3 length equals 14 residues. Per germline, CDR1 MNHEY and CDR2 SMNVEV (reference sequence). Trimming took 4 bases from V and 6 from J, leaving 13 bases between them. The chain's CDR3 is CASSSDTLGNEQFF. Here the CDR3 DNA reads TGTGCCAGCAGTTCAGACACCCTGGGCAATGAGCAGTTCTTC.

J is TRBJ1-2 and V is TRBV19; 10 bases line up with TRBD1. CDR3 length equals 14 residues. Germline V gene lookup returns CDR1 LNHDA and CDR2 SQIVND (reference sequence). Trimming cost V 5 bases and J 5 bases; bases outside gene matches: 5. For the CDR3, the DNA is TGTGCCAGTAGTGGGGACAGGGGTCGATATGGCTACACCTTC. It codes for CASSGDRGRYGYTF.

This clone has just a few counts. Other DNA sequences in the same sample also yield this CDR3. V usage is TRBV28 and J usage is TRBJ1-5; weak D call: TRBD1 (6 bases). V lost 6 bases, J lost 0 bases, and 6 bases lay in between. Germline-derived CDR1 and CDR2 are MDHEN and SYDVKM. The CDR3 runs to 13 residues. The CDR3 DNA sequence: TGTGCCAGCAGACAGGGTAGCAATCAGCCCCAGCATTTT. It translates to CASRQGSNQPQHF. Based on the CDR3 plus reference TRBV28 and TRBJ1-5, the full variable domain is DVKVTQSSRYLVKRTGEKVFLECVQDMDHENMFWYRQDPGLGLRLIYFSYDVKMKEKGDIPEGYSVSREKKERFSLILESASTNQTSMYLCASRQGSNQPQHFGDGTRLSIL.

V is TRBV10-3 and J is TRBJ1-1; no reliable D call. CDR1 is ENHRY and CDR2 is SYGVKD in the germline V gene. Deletions cut 4 bases from V and 4 bases from J, with 10 bases between. This CDR3 region has 13 residues. The CDR3 nucleotides read TGTGCCATCAGTGCGGGGTCCGGCACTGAAGCTTTCTTT. This translates into CAISAGSGTEAFF.

V gene TRBV7-9 combines with J gene TRBJ2-3, with D unclear. The CDR3 loop spans 15 amino acids. V dropped 3 bases and J dropped 1 base, with 11 bases sitting between them. CDR1 and CDR2 from the germline V gene are SEHNR and FQNEAQ (reference sequence). The CDR3 protein is CASSFSELRTDTQYF. The CDR3 nucleotides are TGTGCCAGCAGCTTCAGCGAGCTACGCACAGATACGCAGTATTTT.

The V and J genes are TRBV6-5 and TRBJ2-7, with D perhaps TRBD2 (5 bases). The CDR3 consists of 14 residues. CDR1 is MNHEY, CDR2 SVGAGI, per germline. V was shortened by 6 bases and J by 5 bases, with 17 bases between the two germline ends. Written as DNA, the CDR3 is TGTGCCAGCAGGAGTGGGCTCGGGGTCAACGAGCAGTACTTC. It specifies CASRSGLGVNEQYF.

This rearrangement joins TRBV7-9 to TRBJ1-4, with no clear D. In germline, CDR1 is SEHNR, CDR2 FQNEAQ (reference sequence). V gave up 5 bases and J gave up 4 bases, with 11 bases separating them. This CDR3 has 14 residues. CDR3 nucleotides: TGTGCCAGCAGCCTGTTACGGAGTAATGAAAAACTGTTTTTT. Its translation: CASSLLRSNEKLFF.

The V and J genes are TRBV30 and TRBJ1-3; unclear D gene. The V and J ends lost 5 bases and 0 bases respectively, with 11 bases between them. This CDR3 contains 14 residues. In germline, CDR1 is GTSNPN, CDR2 SVGIG (reference sequence). The CDR3 here is CAWEDTRSGNTIYF. The CDR3 region has the DNA TGTGCCTGGGAAGACACTCGCTCTGGAAACACCATATATTTT.

The gene calls are TRBV21-1 and TRBJ2-7; TRBD1, the table's D call, was not compared with the DNA. TRBV21-1 is termed a pseudogene. The CDR3 is made up of 13 amino acids. DNA of the CDR3: TGTGCCAGCAGCGATGCGTGGGGGCTCGGGCAGTACTTC. It codes for CASSDAWGLGQYF.

Comments on this clone: This same CDR3 is encoded by further DNA sequences in the sample. The V and J genes are TRBV10-3 and TRBJ2-7, with a weak D call TRBD1 (5 bases). The CDR3 runs 13 residues. Trimming removed 4 bases from V and 0 bases from J, with 7 bases in between. CDR1 is ENHRY and CDR2 is SYGVKD in the germline V gene. CDR3 nucleotide sequence: TGTGCCATCAGTGGCGACAGCTCCTACGAGCAGTACTTC. Protein: CAISGDSSYEQYF.

The chain couples TRBV29-1 to TRBJ1-1; 8 nucleotides match TRBD1. The CDR3 covers 14 residues. V lost 5 bases, J lost 2 bases, and 7 bases stayed unmatched. The V gene's germline CDR1 is SQVTM and CDR2 ANQGSEA. The CDR3 sequence is CSVCSDRDNTEAFF. DNA of the CDR3: TGCAGCGTTTGTTCGGACAGGGACAACACTGAAGCTTTCTTT.

V is TRBV18 and J is TRBJ1-5, with D perhaps matching TRBD1 (6 bases). Per the germline V gene, CDR1 is KGHSH and CDR2 is LQKENI. The CDR3 contains 15 residues. V was pared by 3 bases and J by 3 bases, with 12 bases between. The CDR3 DNA sequence: TGTGCCAGCTCACCGGACAGCCACCCCAATCAGCCCCAGCATTTT. Protein sequence: CASSPDSHPNQPQHF.

The chain's CDR3 is CASSKGGLETQYF. Here the CDR3 DNA reads TGTGCCAGCAGCAAAGGCGGGTTGGAGACCCAGTACTTC. The chain joins TRBV7-3 to TRBJ2-5, with a weak D call TRBD2 (5 bases). CDR1 is SGHTA and CDR2 is FQGTGA in the germline V gene. The CDR3 spans 13 residues. Deletions cut 5 bases from V and 5 bases from J, with 12 bases between.

About this clone: One junction end disagrees with the germline gene, perhaps due to a read error. This chain links TRBV7-3 with TRBJ2-7, with D perhaps matching TRBD1 (6 bases). Germline V lookup: CDR1 SGHTA, CDR2 FQGTGA. CDR3 size: 14 residues. The CDR3 DNA sequence: TGTGCCAGCAGCCCACAGGGATCCTCCTCCGAGCAGTACTTC. Translation: CASSPQGSSSEQYF.

Worth noting for this clone: This sample includes further DNA sequences coding for the same CDR3. This chain uses TRBV4-1 with TRBJ2-5, with D possibly TRBD2 on 6 matching bases. The CDR3 has 14 amino acids. Germline V gene data show CDR1 as MGHRA and CDR2 as YSYEKL. The ends were cut back, 1 base at V and 1 base at J, with 7 bases in the middle. The CDR3 protein is CASSQGRGQETQYF. DNA for the CDR3: TGCGCCAGCAGCCAAGGGCGGGGCCAAGAGACCCAGTACTTC.

The chain has TRBV30 and TRBJ1-1; 7 nucleotides align to TRBD1. CDR3 length: 12 residues. The germline V gene has CDR1 GTSNPN and CDR2 SVGIG (reference sequence). V shed 1 base and J 11 bases; nucleotides not matched to a gene: 7. The CDR3 sequence: CAWSGQGRMAFF. The CDR3 coding sequence is TGTGCCTGGAGTGGACAGGGTAGGATGGCTTTCTTT.

The rearrangement joins TRBV5-1 to TRBJ2-5; 8 positions match TRBD2. Germline V lookup: CDR1 SGHRS, CDR2 YFSETQ. This CDR3 spans 12 amino acids. CDR3 nucleotide sequence: TGCCCTGTAAGCGGGGGCGGAGAGACCCAGTACTTC. As protein: CPVSGGGETQYF.

This clone was detected only once. The chain has TRBV5-6 and TRBJ2-2; no firm D call. Trimming cost V 0 bases and J 6 bases, with 9 bases left between them. This CDR3 is built from 14 residues. Germline V gives CDR1 SGHDT, CDR2 YYEEEE. In nucleotides, the CDR3 is TGTGCCAGCAGCTTGGGACTCCAGTCCGGGGAGCTGTTTTTT. Protein product: CASSLGLQSGELFF.

The chain employs TRBV2 and TRBJ1-6; a weak D match, TRBD1 (6 bases). The V end was cut by 4 bases, the J end by 8 bases, with 15 bases between. CDR1 is SNHLY, CDR2 FYNNEI, per germline. CDR3 size: 15 residues. The CDR3 sequence is CASSVTGLGDSPLHF. The CDR3 nucleotides read TGTGCCAGCAGTGTAACAGGGTTGGGCGATTCACCCCTCCACTTT. Complete variable domain (other parts from reference TRBV2 and TRBJ1-6): EPEVTQTPSHQVTQMGQEVILRCVPISNHLYFYWYRQILGQKVEFLVSFYNNEISEKSEIFDDQFSVERPDGSNFTLKIRSTKLEDSAMYFCASSVTGLGDSPLHFGNGTRLTVT.

The table lists this clone with a few counts. The chain has TRBV29-1 and TRBJ1-1; 8 bases fit TRBD1. Germline V lookup: CDR1 SQVTM, CDR2 ANQGSEA. The CDR3 has 13 amino acids. Trimming cost V 6 bases and J 4 bases; bases outside gene matches: 7. The CDR3 here is CSVADRVATEAFF. CDR3 nucleotides: TGCAGCGTCGCGGACAGGGTTGCCACTGAAGCTTTCTTT.

J is TRBJ2-1 and V is TRBV5-4; the D gene is possibly TRBD1 (7 bases). The V end lost 5 bases, the J end lost 6 bases, and 9 bases lay between the germline ends. The germline V gene encodes CDR1 SGHNT and CDR2 YYREEE (reference sequence). The CDR3 covers 12 residues. CDR3 loop: CASRRDSNEQFF. In DNA form, the CDR3 reads TGTGCCAGCAGGCGGGACAGCAATGAGCAGTTCTTC.

The rearrangement uses TRBV7-3 and TRBJ2-5; D perhaps matches TRBD2 (6 bases). This CDR3 has 13 residues. V shed 3 bases and J shed 5 bases, with 10 bases lying between them. Germline V CDR1 and CDR2: SGHTA, FQGTGA. The CDR3 region has the DNA TGTGCCAGCAGCTTTAGTGGGGGGGAGACCCAGTACTTC. This encodes CASSFSGGETQYF. The complete variable domain, with remaining parts taken from reference TRBV7-3 and TRBJ2-5, reads GAGVSQTPSNKVTEKGKYVELRCDPISGHTALYWYRQSLGQGPEFLIYFQGTGAADDSGLPNDRFFAVRPEGSVSTLKIQRTERGDSAVYLCASSFSGGETQYFGPGTRLLVL.

This clone was seen a handful of times. This chain joins TRBV5-1 and TRBJ1-2, with a weak D call TRBD1 (5 bases). This CDR3 is 15 amino acids long. The ends were cut back, 0 bases at V and 3 bases at J, with 12 bases in the middle. Germline V CDR1 and CDR2: SGHRS, YFSETQ. CDR3 DNA sequence: TGCGCCAGCAGCTTGGTCGCCGCGGGGGACTATGGCTACACCTTC. Translation gives CASSLVAAGDYGYTF. The full variable domain, rest sourced from reference TRBV5-1 and TRBJ1-2, is KAGVTQTPRYLIKTRGQQVTLSCSPISGHRSVSWYQQTPGQGLQFLFEYFSETQRNKGNFPGRFSGRQFSNSRSEMNVSTLELGDSALYLCASSLVAAGDYGYTFGSGTRLTVV.

The chain has TRBV5-1 and TRBJ1-5, with D perhaps TRBD1 (6 bases). The germline CDR1 and CDR2 sequences are SGHRS and YFSETQ. V lost 7 bases, J lost 1 base, and 12 bases lay in between. The CDR3 covers 14 residues. The CDR3 sequence: CASAPGQSNQPQHF. As DNA, the CDR3 is TGCGCCAGCGCTCCGGGACAAAGCAATCAGCCCCAGCATTTT.